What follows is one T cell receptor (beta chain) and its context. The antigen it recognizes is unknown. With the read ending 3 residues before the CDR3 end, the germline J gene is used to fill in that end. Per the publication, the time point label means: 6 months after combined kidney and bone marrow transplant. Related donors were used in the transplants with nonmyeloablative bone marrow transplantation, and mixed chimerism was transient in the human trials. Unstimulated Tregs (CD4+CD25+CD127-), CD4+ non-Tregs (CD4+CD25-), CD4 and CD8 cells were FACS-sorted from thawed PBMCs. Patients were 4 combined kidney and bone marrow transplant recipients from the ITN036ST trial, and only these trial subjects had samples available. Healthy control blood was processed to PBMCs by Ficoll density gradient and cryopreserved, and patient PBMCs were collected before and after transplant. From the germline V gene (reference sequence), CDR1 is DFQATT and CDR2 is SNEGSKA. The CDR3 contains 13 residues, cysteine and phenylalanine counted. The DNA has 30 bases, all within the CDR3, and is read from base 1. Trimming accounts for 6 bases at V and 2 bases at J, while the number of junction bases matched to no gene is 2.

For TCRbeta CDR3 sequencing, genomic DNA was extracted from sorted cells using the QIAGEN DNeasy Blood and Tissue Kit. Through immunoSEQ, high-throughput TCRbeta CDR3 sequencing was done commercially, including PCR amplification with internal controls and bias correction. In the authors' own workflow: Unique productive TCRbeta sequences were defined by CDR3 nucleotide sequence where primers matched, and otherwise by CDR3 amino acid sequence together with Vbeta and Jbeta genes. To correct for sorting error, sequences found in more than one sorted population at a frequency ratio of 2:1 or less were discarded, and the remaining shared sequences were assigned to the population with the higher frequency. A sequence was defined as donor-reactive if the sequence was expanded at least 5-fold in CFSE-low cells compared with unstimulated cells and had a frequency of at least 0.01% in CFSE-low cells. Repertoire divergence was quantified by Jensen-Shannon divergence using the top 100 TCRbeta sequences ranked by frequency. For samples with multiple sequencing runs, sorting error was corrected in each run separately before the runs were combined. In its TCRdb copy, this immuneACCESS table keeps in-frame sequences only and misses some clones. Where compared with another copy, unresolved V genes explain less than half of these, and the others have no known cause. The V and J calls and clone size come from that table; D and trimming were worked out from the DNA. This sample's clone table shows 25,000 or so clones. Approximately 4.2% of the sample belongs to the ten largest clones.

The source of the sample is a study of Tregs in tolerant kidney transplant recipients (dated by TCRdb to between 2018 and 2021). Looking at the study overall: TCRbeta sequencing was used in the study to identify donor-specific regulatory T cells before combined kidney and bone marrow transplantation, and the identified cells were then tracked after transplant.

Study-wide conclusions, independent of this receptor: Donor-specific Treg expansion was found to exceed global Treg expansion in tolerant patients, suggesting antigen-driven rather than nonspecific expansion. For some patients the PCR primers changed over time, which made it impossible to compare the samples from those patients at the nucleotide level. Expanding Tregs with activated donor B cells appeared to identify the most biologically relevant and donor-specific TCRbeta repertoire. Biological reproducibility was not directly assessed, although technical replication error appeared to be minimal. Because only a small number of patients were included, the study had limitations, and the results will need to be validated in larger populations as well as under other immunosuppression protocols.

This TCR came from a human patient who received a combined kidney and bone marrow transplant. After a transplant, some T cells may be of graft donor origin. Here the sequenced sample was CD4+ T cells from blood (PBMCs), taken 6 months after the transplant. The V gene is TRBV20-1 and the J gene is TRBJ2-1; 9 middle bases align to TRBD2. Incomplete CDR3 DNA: TGCAGTGCGACTAGCGGTACCTACAATGAG. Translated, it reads CSATSGTYNE. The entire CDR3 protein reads CSATSGTYNEQFF.